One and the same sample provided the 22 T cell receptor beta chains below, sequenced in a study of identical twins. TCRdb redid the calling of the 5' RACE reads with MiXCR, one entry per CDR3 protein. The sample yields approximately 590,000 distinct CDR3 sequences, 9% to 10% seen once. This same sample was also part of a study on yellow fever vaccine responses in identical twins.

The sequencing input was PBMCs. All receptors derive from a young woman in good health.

CDR3 in amino acids: CASSKRTGRAEAFF. The CDR3, as DNA: TGTGCCAGCAGCAAAAGGACAGGGAGGGCTGAAGCTTTCTTT. The rearrangement uses TRBV21-1 and TRBJ1-1; the table's D call TRBD1 went unverified against the DNA. TRBV21-1 is a pseudogene segment. The CDR3 is made up of 14 amino acids.

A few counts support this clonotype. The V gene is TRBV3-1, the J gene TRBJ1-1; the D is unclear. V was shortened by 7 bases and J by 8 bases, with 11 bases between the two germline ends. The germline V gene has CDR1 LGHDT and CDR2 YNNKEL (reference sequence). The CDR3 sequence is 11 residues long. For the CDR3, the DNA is TGTGCCAGCAAGGGTGAAATCGAAGCTTTCTTT. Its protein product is CASKGEIEAFF. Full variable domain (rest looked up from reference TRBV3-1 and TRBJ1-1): DTAVSQTPKYLVTQMGNDKSIKCEQNLGHDTMYWYKQDSKKFLKIMFSYNNKELIINETVPNRFSPKSPDKAHLNLHINSLELGDSAVYFCASKGEIEAFFGQGTRLTVV.

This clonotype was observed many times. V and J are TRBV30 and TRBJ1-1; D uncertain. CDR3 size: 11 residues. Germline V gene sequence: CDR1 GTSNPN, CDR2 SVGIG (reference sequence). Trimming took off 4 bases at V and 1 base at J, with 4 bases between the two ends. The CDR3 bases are TGTGCCTGGATCTGGAACACTGAAGCTTTCTTT. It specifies CAWIWNTEAFF.

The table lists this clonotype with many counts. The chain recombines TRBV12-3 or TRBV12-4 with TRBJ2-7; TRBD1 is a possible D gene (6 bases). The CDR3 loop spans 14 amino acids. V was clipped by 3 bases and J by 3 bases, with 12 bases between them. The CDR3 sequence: CASSLARGYYEQYF. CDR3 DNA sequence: TGTGCCAGCAGTTTGGCCAGGGGTTACTACGAGCAGTACTTC.

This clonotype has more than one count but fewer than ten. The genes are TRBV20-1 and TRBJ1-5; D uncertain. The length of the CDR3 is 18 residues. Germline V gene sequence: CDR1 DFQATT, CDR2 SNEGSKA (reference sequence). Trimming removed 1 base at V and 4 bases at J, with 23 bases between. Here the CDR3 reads CSARAPRTPFGPNQPQHF. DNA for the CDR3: TGCAGTGCTAGAGCGCCCCGAACCCCCTTCGGGCCAAATCAGCCCCAGCATTTT.

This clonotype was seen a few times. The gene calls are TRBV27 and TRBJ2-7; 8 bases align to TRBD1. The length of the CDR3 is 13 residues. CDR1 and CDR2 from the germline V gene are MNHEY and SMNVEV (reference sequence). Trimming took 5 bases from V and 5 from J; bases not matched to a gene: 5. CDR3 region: CASSAADRDEQYF. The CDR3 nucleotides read TGTGCCAGCAGTGCGGCGGACAGGGACGAGCAGTACTTC.

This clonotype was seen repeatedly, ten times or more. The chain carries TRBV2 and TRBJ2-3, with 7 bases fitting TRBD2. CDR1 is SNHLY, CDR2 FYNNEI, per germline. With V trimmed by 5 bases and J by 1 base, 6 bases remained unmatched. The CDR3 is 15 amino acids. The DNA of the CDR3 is TGTGCCAGCAGTCCCGGGACTAACCGCACAGATACGCAGTATTTT. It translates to CASSPGTNRTDTQYF.

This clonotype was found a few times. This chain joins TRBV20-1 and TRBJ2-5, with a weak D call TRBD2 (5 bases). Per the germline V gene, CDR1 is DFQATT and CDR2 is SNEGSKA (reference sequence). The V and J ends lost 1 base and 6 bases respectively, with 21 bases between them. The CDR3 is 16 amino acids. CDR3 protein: CSARGVTPNERQTQYF. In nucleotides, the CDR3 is TGCAGTGCTAGAGGGGTGACACCGAACGAGCGGCAGACCCAGTACTTC.

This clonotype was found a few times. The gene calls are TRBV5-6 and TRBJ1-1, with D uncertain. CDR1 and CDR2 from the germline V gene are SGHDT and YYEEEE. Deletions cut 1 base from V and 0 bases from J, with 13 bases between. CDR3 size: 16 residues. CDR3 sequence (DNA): TGTGCCAGCAGCTTGCCCGGTGGAGGGATGAACACTGAAGCTTTCTTT. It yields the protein CASSLPGGGMNTEAFF.

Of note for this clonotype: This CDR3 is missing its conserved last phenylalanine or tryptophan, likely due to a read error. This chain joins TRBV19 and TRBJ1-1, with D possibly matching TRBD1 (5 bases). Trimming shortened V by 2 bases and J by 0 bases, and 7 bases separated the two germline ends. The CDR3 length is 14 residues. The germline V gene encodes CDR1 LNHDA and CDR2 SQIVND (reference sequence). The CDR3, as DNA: TGTGCCAGTAGTATACAGGGACTGAACACTGAAGCTTTCCTT. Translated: CASSIQGLNTEAFL.

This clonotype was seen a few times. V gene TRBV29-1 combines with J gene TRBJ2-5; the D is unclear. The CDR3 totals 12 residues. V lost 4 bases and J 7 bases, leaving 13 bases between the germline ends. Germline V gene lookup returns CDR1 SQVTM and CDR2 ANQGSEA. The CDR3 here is CSVGEARGTQYF. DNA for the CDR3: TGCAGCGTTGGTGAGGCGAGAGGGACCCAGTACTTC.

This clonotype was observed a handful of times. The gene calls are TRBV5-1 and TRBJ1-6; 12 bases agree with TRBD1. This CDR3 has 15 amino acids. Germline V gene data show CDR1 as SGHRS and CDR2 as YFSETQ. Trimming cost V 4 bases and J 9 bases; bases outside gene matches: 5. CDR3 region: CASSLGQGAGSPLHF. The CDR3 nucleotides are TGCGCCAGCAGCCTGGGACAGGGGGCCGGTTCACCCCTCCACTTT.

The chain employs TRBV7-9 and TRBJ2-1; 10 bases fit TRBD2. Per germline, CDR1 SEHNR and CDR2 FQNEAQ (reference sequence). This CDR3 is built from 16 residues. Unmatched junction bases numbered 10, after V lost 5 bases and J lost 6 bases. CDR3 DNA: TGTGCCAGCAGCATACGCTTAGCGGGGGGCCTCAATGAGCAGTTCTTC. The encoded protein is CASSIRLAGGLNEQFF.

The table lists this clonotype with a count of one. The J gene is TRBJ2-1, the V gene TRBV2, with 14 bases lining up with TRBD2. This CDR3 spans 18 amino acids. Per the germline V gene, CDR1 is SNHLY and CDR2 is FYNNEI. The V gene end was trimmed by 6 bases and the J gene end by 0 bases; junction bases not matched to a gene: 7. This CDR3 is CASRGLAGGQSSYNEQFF. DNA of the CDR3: TGTGCCAGCAGAGGACTAGCGGGGGGCCAGAGCTCCTACAATGAGCAGTTCTTC.

This chain's CDR3 is CASSPRLAVASYEQYF. In DNA, the CDR3 is TGTGCCAGCAGCCCCAGGCTAGCGGTGGCCTCCTACGAGCAGTACTTC. The chain couples TRBV7-8 to TRBJ2-7, with 7 nucleotides matching TRBD2. CDR1 SGHVS and CDR2 FQNEAQ come from the germline V gene. This CDR3 has 16 amino acids. With 5 bases clipped from V and 0 bases from J, the junction kept 10 bases outside the gene matches. Supplemented by reference TRBV7-8 and TRBJ2-7, the full variable domain reads GAGVSQSPRYKVAKRGQDVALRCDPISGHVSLFWYQQALGQGPEFLTYFQNEAQLDKSGLPSDRFFAERPEGSVSTLKIQRTQQEDSAVYLCASSPRLAVASYEQYFGPGTRLTVT.

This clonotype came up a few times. CDR3 in amino acids: CASSFRLSNQPQHF. The CDR3 region has the DNA TGTGCCAGCAGTTTCAGGTTGAGCAATCAGCCCCAGCATTTT. The chain employs TRBV28 and TRBJ1-5; no reliable D call. The V gene lost 3 bases and the J gene lost 1 base, with 7 bases spanning the gap. The germline V gene has CDR1 MDHEN and CDR2 SYDVKM. The CDR3 spans 14 residues. Variable domain in full (rest from reference TRBV28 and TRBJ1-5): DVKVTQSSRYLVKRTGEKVFLECVQDMDHENMFWYRQDPGLGLRLIYFSYDVKMKEKGDIPEGYSVSREKKERFSLILESASTNQTSMYLCASSFRLSNQPQHFGDGTRLSIL.

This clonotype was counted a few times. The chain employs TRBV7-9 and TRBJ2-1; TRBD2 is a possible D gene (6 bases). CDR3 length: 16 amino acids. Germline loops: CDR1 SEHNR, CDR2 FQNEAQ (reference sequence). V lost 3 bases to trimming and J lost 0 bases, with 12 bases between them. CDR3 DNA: TGTGCCAGCAGCTTTAGCGGCGTGAGCTCCTACAATGAGCAGTTCTTC. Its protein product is CASSFSGVSSYNEQFF.

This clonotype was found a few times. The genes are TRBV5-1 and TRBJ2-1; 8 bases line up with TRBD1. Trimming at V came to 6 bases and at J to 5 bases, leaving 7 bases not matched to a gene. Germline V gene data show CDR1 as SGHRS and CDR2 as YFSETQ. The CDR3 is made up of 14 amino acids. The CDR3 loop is CASKKTGEHNEQFF. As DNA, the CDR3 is TGCGCCAGCAAAAAGACAGGGGAACACAATGAGCAGTTCTTC.

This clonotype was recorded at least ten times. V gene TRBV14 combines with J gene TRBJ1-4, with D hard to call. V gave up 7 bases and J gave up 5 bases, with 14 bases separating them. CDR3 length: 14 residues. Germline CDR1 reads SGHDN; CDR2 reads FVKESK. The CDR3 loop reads CASTGTGMNEKLFF. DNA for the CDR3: TGTGCCAGCACGGGCACGGGAATGAATGAAAAACTGTTTTTT. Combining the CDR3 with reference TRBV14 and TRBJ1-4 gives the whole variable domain EAGVTQFPSHSVIEKGQTVTLRCDPISGHDNLYWYRRVMGKEIKFLLHFVKESKQDESGMPNNRFLAERTGGTYSTLKVQPAELEDSGVYFCASTGTGMNEKLFFGSGTQLSVL.

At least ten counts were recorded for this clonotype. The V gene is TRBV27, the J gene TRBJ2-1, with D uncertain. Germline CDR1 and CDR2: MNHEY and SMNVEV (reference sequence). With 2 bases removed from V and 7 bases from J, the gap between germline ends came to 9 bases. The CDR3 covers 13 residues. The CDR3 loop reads CASSLRWGNEQFF. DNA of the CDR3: TGTGCCAGCAGTTTACGGTGGGGTAATGAGCAGTTCTTC.

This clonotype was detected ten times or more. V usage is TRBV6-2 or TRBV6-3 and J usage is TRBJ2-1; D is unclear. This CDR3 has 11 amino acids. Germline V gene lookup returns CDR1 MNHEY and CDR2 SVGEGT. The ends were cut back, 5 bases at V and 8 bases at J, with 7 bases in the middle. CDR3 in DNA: TGTGCCAGCAGTCGGTGGGATGAGCAGTTCTTC. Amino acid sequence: CASSRWDEQFF.

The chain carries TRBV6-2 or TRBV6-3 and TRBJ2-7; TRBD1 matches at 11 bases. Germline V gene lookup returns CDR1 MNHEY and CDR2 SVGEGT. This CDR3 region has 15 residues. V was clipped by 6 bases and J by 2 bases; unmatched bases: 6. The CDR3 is CASRPGTGGPYEQYF. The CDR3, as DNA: TGTGCCAGCAGACCCGGGACAGGGGGACCCTACGAGCAGTACTTC.